This is a list of T cell receptor beta chains from one sample in a study of blood T cell repertoires in COVID-19. Sequencing used immunoSEQ multiplex PCR; TCRdb keeps in-frame clones, though not all of them. Altogether about 180,000 clones are present, roughly 87% being singletons, with the ten largest covering around 1.5%. The sample taken for sequencing was peripheral blood. These receptor sequences come from a woman between 50 and 59 years old with acute or convalescent COVID-19. The CDR3 runs from the conserved cysteine through the conserved F or W. Each record gives: clone size, D gene, CDR3 length, V gene, J gene, CDR3 DNA, CDR3 protein. A D gene is named only where the DNA matches it firmly. Clone sizes are given selectively: once, few, many, or a class where the clone is expanded.

clone_size: .
d_call: .
cdr3_length: 13
v_call: TRBV5-1
j_call: TRBJ1-1
cdr3_nt: TGCGCCAGCAGCTTGAACGGAGACACTGAAGCTTTCTTT
cdr3_aa: CASSLNGDTEAFF

clone_size: .
d_call: .
cdr3_length: 13
v_call: TRBV7-2
j_call: TRBJ2-1
cdr3_nt: TGTGCCAGCAGCTTAGTAGCCGGCGGAGAGCAGTTCTTC
cdr3_aa: CASSLVAGGEQFF

clone_size: once
d_call: TRBD2
cdr3_length: 14
v_call: TRBV6-5
j_call: TRBJ2-7
cdr3_nt: TGTGCCAGCAGTTACTCGGGACTAGCCCACGAGCAGTACTTC
cdr3_aa: CASSYSGLAHEQYF

clone_size: .
d_call: TRBD1
cdr3_length: 11
v_call: TRBV7-9
j_call: TRBJ2-3
cdr3_nt: TGTGCCAGCAGCCCAGACAGGGGGGAGTATTTT
cdr3_aa: CASSPDRGEYF

clone_size: .
d_call: TRBD2
cdr3_length: 16
v_call: TRBV5-1
j_call: TRBJ2-4
cdr3_nt: TGCGCCAGCAGCCCGGGGACTAGCGGTCCCAAAAACATTCAGTACTTC
cdr3_aa: CASSPGTSGPKNIQYF

clone_size: .
d_call: TRBD2
cdr3_length: 16
v_call: TRBV6-5
j_call: TRBJ2-2
cdr3_nt: TGTGCCAGCAGTTACACCGCGGGGGATCCCACCGGGGAGCTGTTTTTT
cdr3_aa: CASSYTAGDPTGELFF

clone_size: .
d_call: .
cdr3_length: 13
v_call: TRBV30
j_call: TRBJ2-1
cdr3_nt: TGTGCCTGGAGTGTACAGTCATACAATGAGCAGTTCTTC
cdr3_aa: CAWSVQSYNEQFF

clone_size: once
d_call: .
cdr3_length: 15
v_call: TRBV7-2
j_call: TRBJ2-7
cdr3_nt: TGTGCCAGCAGCTTAGTAGGGGACTCATCCTACGAGCAGTACTTC
cdr3_aa: CASSLVGDSSYEQYF

clone_size: .
d_call: .
cdr3_length: 13
v_call: TRBV9
j_call: TRBJ1-5
cdr3_nt: TGTGCCAGCAGCGTTGACAGTGATCAGCCCCAGCATTTT
cdr3_aa: CASSVDSDQPQHF

clone_size: .
d_call: .
cdr3_length: 14
v_call: TRBV6-5
j_call: TRBJ2-2
cdr3_nt: TGTGCCAGCAGGACATCCTTAGCGGCCGGGGAGCTGTTTTTT
cdr3_aa: CASRTSLAAGELFF

clone_size: few
d_call: TRBD2
cdr3_length: 15
v_call: TRBV9
j_call: TRBJ2-1
cdr3_nt: TGTGCCAGCAGCGTAGCTAGCGGGGCTTACAATGAGCAGTTCTTC
cdr3_aa: CASSVASGAYNEQFF

clone_size: .
d_call: TRBD2
cdr3_length: 15
v_call: TRBV11-2
j_call: TRBJ2-1
cdr3_nt: TGTGCCAGCAGCCAAGACGGGGGGAGTTACAATGAGCAGTTCTTC
cdr3_aa: CASSQDGGSYNEQFF

clone_size: .
d_call: .
cdr3_length: 14
v_call: TRBV24-1
j_call: TRBJ2-1
cdr3_nt: TGTGCCACCGAGGGACGGACTACCTACAATGAGCAGTTCTTC
cdr3_aa: CATEGRTTYNEQFF

clone_size: .
d_call: TRBD1
cdr3_length: 15
v_call: TRBV5-1
j_call: TRBJ2-7
cdr3_nt: TGCGCCAGCAGCCCGGGACAGGGGGCTTCGTACGAGCAGTACTTC
cdr3_aa: CASSPGQGASYEQYF

clone_size: .
d_call: TRBD1
cdr3_length: 14
v_call: TRBV19
j_call: TRBJ1-1
cdr3_nt: TGTGCCAGTAGTGTGACAGGGGGGCCCTATGAAGCTTTCTTT
cdr3_aa: CASSVTGGPYEAFF

clone_size: .
d_call: .
cdr3_length: 16
v_call: TRBV5-1
j_call: TRBJ2-2
cdr3_nt: TGCGCCAGCAGCTTGGCCACAACACCGAACACCGGGGAGCTGTTTTTT
cdr3_aa: CASSLATTPNTGELFF

clone_size: .
d_call: TRBD1
cdr3_length: 14
v_call: TRBV30
j_call: TRBJ1-1
cdr3_nt: TGTGCCTGGAGCCCAGGGGGGACGAACACTGAAGCTTTCTTT
cdr3_aa: CAWSPGGTNTEAFF

clone_size: once
d_call: .
cdr3_length: 15
v_call: TRBV7-2
j_call: TRBJ1-2
cdr3_nt: TGTGCCAGCAGCTTAGCCGACAGCATTAACTATGGCTACACCTTC
cdr3_aa: CASSLADSINYGYTF

clone_size: .
d_call: TRBD2
cdr3_length: 17
v_call: TRBV18
j_call: TRBJ2-1
cdr3_nt: TGTGCCAGCTCACCCAGTAAGAGAGCGGGAGCCGCGGATGAGCAGTTCTTC
cdr3_aa: CASSPSKRAGAADEQFF

clone_size: .
d_call: .
cdr3_length: 14
v_call: TRBV10-2
j_call: TRBJ2-7
cdr3_nt: TGCGCCAGCAGTGAGACAAAGAGGGCCTCTGAGCAGTACTTC
cdr3_aa: CASSETKRASEQYF

clone_size: .
d_call: .
cdr3_length: 15
v_call: TRBV6-1
j_call: TRBJ1-4
cdr3_nt: TGTGCCAGCAGTGAACTGTGGGGCGACGGTGAAAAACTGTTTTTT
cdr3_aa: CASSELWGDGEKLFF

clone_size: .
d_call: .
cdr3_length: 15
v_call: TRBV25-1
j_call: TRBJ1-1
cdr3_nt: TGTGCCAGCAGCTGGGGGGGGCTTCGAACCACTGAAGCTTTCTTT
cdr3_aa: CASSWGGLRTTEAFF

clone_size: few
d_call: .
cdr3_length: 14
v_call: TRBV19
j_call: TRBJ2-1
cdr3_nt: TGTGCCAGTAGTAGCTCTAGTCGGTACAATGAGCAGTTCTTC
cdr3_aa: CASSSSSRYNEQFF

clone_size: .
d_call: TRBD1
cdr3_length: 13
v_call: TRBV9
j_call: TRBJ1-3
cdr3_nt: TGTGCCAGCAGCGTGACAGGGACCCACACCATATATTTT
cdr3_aa: CASSVTGTHTIYF

clone_size: .
d_call: .
cdr3_length: 14
v_call: TRBV24-1
j_call: TRBJ1-1
cdr3_nt: TGTGCCACCAGCGCCTCGCTTGGAGCCACTGAAGCTTTCTTT
cdr3_aa: CATSASLGATEAFF

clone_size: .
d_call: .
cdr3_length: 14
v_call: TRBV6-5
j_call: TRBJ2-3
cdr3_nt: TGTGCCAGCAGTTACGACAGGTCGGCAGATACGCAGTATTTT
cdr3_aa: CASSYDRSADTQYF

clone_size: .
d_call: TRBD1
cdr3_length: 13
v_call: TRBV7-3
j_call: TRBJ1-1
cdr3_nt: TGTGCCAGCAGCCAAACAACAGGGGATGAAGCTTTCTTT
cdr3_aa: CASSQTTGDEAFF

clone_size: .
d_call: .
cdr3_length: 18
v_call: TRBV4-1
j_call: TRBJ1-3
cdr3_nt: TGCGCCAGCAGCCAAGATCGTCCTATTTACCGCTCTGGAAACACCATATATTTT
cdr3_aa: CASSQDRPIYRSGNTIYF

clone_size: .
d_call: .
cdr3_length: 13
v_call: TRBV7-2
j_call: TRBJ1-1
cdr3_nt: TGTGCCAGCAGCCCCCGGACAGCAGCTGAAGCTTTCTTT
cdr3_aa: CASSPRTAAEAFF

clone_size: .
d_call: TRBD2
cdr3_length: 15
v_call: TRBV2
j_call: TRBJ2-7
cdr3_nt: TGTGCCAGCAGTGCAGGACTAGCGGACTCCTACGAGCAGTACTTC
cdr3_aa: CASSAGLADSYEQYF